This TCR beta chain was recovered during a study of T cells in localized non-small cell lung cancer. TCRdb's copy holds only in-frame clones and misses some; the assay was immunoSEQ multiplex PCR. Here the sample spans around 16,000 clones, roughly 81% being singletons. A remark on this clone: Its antigen is not identified.

General study results and limits: Adjacent uninvolved lung had the highest clonality, suggesting focused antigen responses. Density of T cells in blood, when higher, went with longer overall survival. In adjacent lung, a median roughly 60 of the top 100 tumor clones were found. Only one tumor region went through sequencing, so heterogeneity may still be there.

Per the germline V gene, CDR1 is SGHDT and CDR2 is YYEEEE. The germline V and J ends were trimmed by 0 bases and 1 base, with 13 bases remaining between them. The CDR3 has 16 amino acids. The sequencing used peripheral blood, collected before any cancer treatment. This sequence originates from a male donor aged 60 or over with stage I lung adenocarcinoma. J is TRBJ1-1 and V is TRBV5-6; D is ambiguous. CDR3 sequence (DNA): TGTGCCAGCAGCTTGGGGGCGCGGGAATCGAACACTGAAGCTTTCTTT. Amino acids: CASSLGARESNTEAFF.